Listed below are T cell receptor beta chains from one sample, sequenced in a study of cytomegalovirus exposure and HLA in healthy donors. Produced via immunoSEQ multiplex PCR; TCRdb's table is partial and in-frame only. In the table there are some 130,000 clones, roughly three quarters of which are singletons. Sequenced input: PBMCs. The receptors shown here come from a woman aged 40 to 50 in good health and CMV-seronegative. CDR3s include the opening cysteine and the closing phenylalanine or tryptophan. Fields, in order: V gene, clone size, D gene, J gene, CDR3 DNA, CDR3 protein. D genes are given only for firm matches. Not every row has a clone size; where given, it reads once, few, many or a size class.

v_gene: TRBV7-2; abundance: few; d_gene: .; j_gene: TRBJ2-5; CDR3nt: TGTGCCAGCAGCCAGGGAGGAGAGACCCAGTACTTC; CDR3aa: CASSQGGETQYF
v_gene: TRBV14; abundance: once; d_gene: .; j_gene: TRBJ1-2; CDR3nt: TGTGCCAGCAGCCATCGGAGGGTCGCAAGGGACTATGGCTACACCTTC; CDR3aa: CASSHRRVARDYGYTF
v_gene: TRBV6-5; abundance: .; d_gene: .; j_gene: TRBJ2-2; CDR3nt: TGTGCCAGCAGTGGGCAGAAACTCACCGGGGAGCTGTTTTTT; CDR3aa: CASSGQKLTGELFF
v_gene: TRBV6-5; abundance: .; d_gene: TRBD2; j_gene: TRBJ2-5; CDR3nt: TGTGCCAGCCATAGGACTAGCCAAGAGACCCAGTACTTC; CDR3aa: CASHRTSQETQYF
v_gene: TRBV7-9; abundance: .; d_gene: .; j_gene: TRBJ2-7; CDR3nt: TGTGCCAGCAGCCGTAATTGGACAGCTTCCTACGAGCAGTACTTC; CDR3aa: CASSRNWTASYEQYF
v_gene: TRBV29-1; abundance: .; d_gene: .; j_gene: TRBJ2-4; CDR3nt: TGCAGCGCCCGAGACGGAGCCCGGCAGTACTTC; CDR3aa: CSARDGARQYF
v_gene: TRBV6-5; abundance: .; d_gene: TRBD1; j_gene: TRBJ1-4; CDR3nt: TGTGCCAGCAGTTACCTACAGGGGGCTAATGAAAAACTGTTTTTT; CDR3aa: CASSYLQGANEKLFF
v_gene: TRBV4-2; abundance: once; d_gene: .; j_gene: TRBJ2-4; CDR3nt: TGTGCCAGCAGCCAAGACCGTAATCAGGGGAAGGGAGCCAAAAACATTCAGTACTTC; CDR3aa: CASSQDRNQGKGAKNIQYF
v_gene: TRBV25-1; abundance: .; d_gene: .; j_gene: TRBJ2-3; CDR3nt: TGTGCCAGCAGTGAACGGCGGCGGGAAGGCACAGATACGCAGTATTTT; CDR3aa: CASSERRREGTDTQYF
v_gene: TRBV11-2; abundance: .; d_gene: .; j_gene: TRBJ1-1; CDR3nt: TGTGCCAGCAGCTTTTCGACAGTGAACACTGAAGCTTTCTTT; CDR3aa: CASSFSTVNTEAFF
v_gene: TRBV6-6; abundance: .; d_gene: TRBD1; j_gene: TRBJ2-1; CDR3nt: TGTGCCAGCAGCGGCCGGGACAGGGGGCTTCGGGAGCAGTTCTTC; CDR3aa: CASSGRDRGLREQFF
v_gene: TRBV30; abundance: .; d_gene: .; j_gene: TRBJ1-3; CDR3nt: TGTGCCTGGAGTGTTTCCTCCTCTGGAAACACCATATATTTT; CDR3aa: CAWSVSSSGNTIYF
v_gene: TRBV7-6; abundance: once; d_gene: .; j_gene: TRBJ1-2; CDR3nt: TGTGCCAGCAGCTTAGATCACGCTGTGGGGCGCAGCTATGGCTACACCTTC; CDR3aa: CASSLDHAVGRSYGYTF
v_gene: TRBV5-1; abundance: .; d_gene: .; j_gene: TRBJ2-7; CDR3nt: TGCGCCAGCAGCCTACCAAAAGGGACACAATACTTC; CDR3aa: CASSLPKGTQYF
v_gene: TRBV6-5; abundance: .; d_gene: TRBD2; j_gene: TRBJ2-1; CDR3nt: TGTGCCAGCAGCCTACTAGCGGGGGGACTCAATGAGCAGTTCTTC; CDR3aa: CASSLLAGGLNEQFF
v_gene: TRBV30; abundance: .; d_gene: .; j_gene: TRBJ2-7; CDR3nt: TGTGCCGGATCGGGTCCCTACGAGCAGTACTTC; CDR3aa: CAGSGPYEQYF
v_gene: TRBV9; abundance: .; d_gene: .; j_gene: TRBJ2-7; CDR3nt: TGTGCCAGCAGCCCCGGGACTGAGAGCTCCTACGAGCAGTACTTC; CDR3aa: CASSPGTESSYEQYF
v_gene: TRBV5-1; abundance: .; d_gene: .; j_gene: TRBJ1-1; CDR3nt: TGCGCCAGCAGCTTGGGATGGGGGGACACTGAAGCTTTCTTT; CDR3aa: CASSLGWGDTEAFF
v_gene: TRBV10-1; abundance: .; d_gene: .; j_gene: TRBJ2-2; CDR3nt: TGCGCCAGCAGTACTAGGCTGGAAGGGGAGCTGTTTTTT; CDR3aa: CASSTRLEGELFF
v_gene: TRBV6-4; abundance: .; d_gene: .; j_gene: TRBJ2-3; CDR3nt: TGTGCCAGCAGTCAGACTTCCACAGATACGCAGTATTTT; CDR3aa: CASSQTSTDTQYF
v_gene: TRBV4-1; abundance: .; d_gene: TRBD1; j_gene: TRBJ2-2; CDR3nt: TGCGCCAGCAGGGACGAGGGCAGGGGGCTGTACGGGGAGCTGTTTTTT; CDR3aa: CASRDEGRGLYGELFF
v_gene: TRBV7-9; abundance: .; d_gene: .; j_gene: TRBJ2-7; CDR3nt: TGTTCCAGCAGCTTACGGGACTACGAGCAGTACTTC; CDR3aa: CSSSLRDYEQYF
v_gene: TRBV9; abundance: .; d_gene: .; j_gene: TRBJ1-1; CDR3nt: TGTGCCAGCAGCGTAGCTGGAACTACGGACACTGAAGCTTTCTTT; CDR3aa: CASSVAGTTDTEAFF
v_gene: TRBV30; abundance: .; d_gene: .; j_gene: TRBJ1-2; CDR3nt: TGTGCCTGGACCGGGACTGTGCTTTATGGCTACACCTTC; CDR3aa: CAWTGTVLYGYTF